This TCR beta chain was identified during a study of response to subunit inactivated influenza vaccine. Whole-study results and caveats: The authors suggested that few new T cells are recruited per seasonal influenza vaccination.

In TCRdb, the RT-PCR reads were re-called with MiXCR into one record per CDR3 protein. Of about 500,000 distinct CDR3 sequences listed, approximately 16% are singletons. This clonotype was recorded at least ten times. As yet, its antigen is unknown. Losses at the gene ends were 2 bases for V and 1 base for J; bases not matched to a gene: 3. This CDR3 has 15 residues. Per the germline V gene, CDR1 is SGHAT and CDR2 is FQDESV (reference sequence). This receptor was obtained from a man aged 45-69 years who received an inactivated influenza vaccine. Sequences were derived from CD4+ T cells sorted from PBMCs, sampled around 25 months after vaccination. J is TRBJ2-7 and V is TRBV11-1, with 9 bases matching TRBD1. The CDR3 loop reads CASSLSGTGSYEQYF. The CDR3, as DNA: TGTGCCAGCAGCTTATCCGGGACAGGGTCCTACGAGCAGTACTTC.